This passage covers 12 T cell receptor beta chains from one sample sequenced in a study of early T cells in non-severe SARS-CoV-2 infection. TCRdb ran MiXCR on the 5' RACE reads and lists one entry per CDR3 protein. Here the sample spans more than 40,000 distinct CDR3 sequences, 3% to 4% being singletons. Sequencing was carried out using whole blood. The receptors originated from an adult who was a healthcare worker with PCR-confirmed SARS-CoV-2 infection or an uninfected control (not recorded which).

This clonotype was detected a few times. V gene TRBV30 combines with J gene TRBJ1-2; TRBD1 is a possible D gene (5 bases). Germline V CDR1 and CDR2: GTSNPN, SVGIG (reference sequence). This CDR3 spans 14 amino acids. V dropped 4 bases and J dropped 0 bases, with 12 bases sitting between them. CDR3: CAWNRDSTNYGYTF. As DNA, the CDR3 is TGTGCCTGGAATAGGGACTCCACTAACTATGGCTACACCTTC.

The CDR3 nucleotides are TGTGCCAGCAGAGAGAGGGACAGGGGAAAAGAGACCCAGTACTTC. Translating gives CASRERDRGKETQYF. The chain uses TRBV28 and TRBJ2-5; 10 bases map to TRBD1. With 6 bases clipped from V and 3 bases from J, the junction kept 7 bases outside the gene matches. The germline CDR1 and CDR2 sequences are MDHEN and SYDVKM. There are 15 residues in the CDR3.

This clonotype was observed many times. This rearrangement joins TRBV3-1 to TRBJ2-2, with D possibly TRBD1 on 6 matching bases. The germline CDR1 and CDR2 sequences are LGHDT and YNNKEL (reference sequence). CDR3 length: 14 amino acids. V gave up 1 base and J gave up 6 bases, with 9 bases separating them. The CDR3 sequence: CASSQGGGSGELFF. The CDR3 nucleotides are TGTGCCAGCAGCCAAGGTGGGGGCTCCGGGGAGCTGTTTTTT.

This clonotype was detected many times. The rearrangement joins TRBV24-1 to TRBJ2-3; D is uncertain. The CDR3 covers 12 residues. Trimming removed 3 bases at V and 6 bases at J, with 6 bases between. CDR1 KGHDR and CDR2 SFDVKD come from the germline V gene. In DNA, the CDR3 is TGTGCCACCAGTGATGAGCTTGATACGCAGTATTTT. Its protein is CATSDELDTQYF.

This clonotype was observed many times. V usage is TRBV18 and J usage is TRBJ1-3; D gene ambiguous. The CDR3 covers 13 residues. Per germline, CDR1 KGHSH and CDR2 LQKENI. V lost 6 bases and J lost 0, with 6 bases in between. In nucleotides, the CDR3 is TGTGCCAGCTCTCCCAGCTCTGGAAACACCATATATTTT. It codes for CASSPSSGNTIYF.

This clonotype was recorded many times. The chain employs TRBV5-1 and TRBJ1-3; 7 bases are shared with TRBD1. The junction had 6 bases not matched to a gene; V was cut back by 4 bases and J by 2 bases. CDR3 length equals 15 residues. Germline V gene sequence: CDR1 SGHRS, CDR2 YFSETQ. CDR3 protein: CASSPGDSPGNTIYF. In nucleotides, the CDR3 is TGCGCCAGCAGCCCGGGGGACAGTCCTGGAAACACCATATATTTT.

The sample holds many counts of this clonotype. The genes are TRBV29-1 and TRBJ1-4; 12 bases match TRBD1. The CDR3 is 16 residues long. Losses at the gene ends were 5 bases for V and 3 bases for J; bases not matched to a gene: 7. The V gene's germline CDR1 is SQVTM and CDR2 ANQGSEA. The CDR3 protein is CSVQEGQGASNEKLFF. The CDR3 DNA reads as TGCAGCGTTCAGGAGGGACAGGGGGCATCTAATGAAAAACTGTTTTTT.

The rearrangement joins TRBV29-1 to TRBJ2-3; D is unresolved. Trimming stripped 7 bases from V and 2 bases from J, with 7 bases between. There are 11 residues in the CDR3. Germline V gives CDR1 SQVTM, CDR2 ANQGSEA. The CDR3 loop is CSAIATDTQYF. CDR3 sequence (DNA): TGCAGCGCCATAGCCACAGATACGCAGTATTTT.

At least ten counts were recorded for this clonotype. The J gene is TRBJ1-1, the V gene TRBV19; 7 positions match TRBD1. V gave up 8 bases and J gave up 2 bases; unmatched junction bases: 11. The CDR3 runs 15 residues. Germline-derived CDR1 and CDR2 are LNHDA and SQIVND (reference sequence). As DNA, the CDR3 is TGTGCCAGTGCGACAGGGACAAATTTTAACACTGAAGCTTTCTTT. Residues: CASATGTNFNTEAFF.

This clonotype was seen repeatedly, ten times or more. The chain recombines TRBV19 with TRBJ1-1; 9 bases agree with TRBD1. The CDR3 length is 15 residues. With 6 bases clipped from V and 1 base from J, the junction kept 6 bases outside the gene matches. Germline V gives CDR1 LNHDA, CDR2 SQIVND (reference sequence). CDR3 sequence (DNA): TGTGCCAGTAGCCCGACGGACAGGGGGAACACTGAAGCTTTCTTT. This encodes CASSPTDRGNTEAFF.

This clonotype was seen ten or more times. This chain joins TRBV7-2 and TRBJ2-7; either TRBD1 or TRBD2 may supply D (5 bases each). Germline values: CDR1 SGHTA, CDR2 FQGNSA. This CDR3 is 15 amino acids long. V lost 0 bases and J 4 bases, leaving 13 bases between the germline ends. In DNA, the CDR3 is TGTGCCAGCAGCTTAGCCTCCGGGACGCAGTACGAGCAGTACTTC. Protein sequence: CASSLASGTQYEQYF. The whole variable domain, filled in from reference TRBV7-2 and TRBJ2-7, reads GAGVSQSPSNKVTEKGKDVELRCDPISGHTALYWYRQSLGQGLEFLIYFQGNSAPDKSGLPSDRFSAERTGGSVSTLTIQRTQQEDSAVYLCASSLASGTQYEQYFGPGTRLTVT.

This clonotype was picked up many times. CDR3 sequence: CASSFPRGESDEQFF. CDR3 bases: TGTGCCAGCAGCTTCCCAAGGGGGGAGAGTGATGAGCAGTTCTTC. The chain recombines TRBV5-4 with TRBJ2-1, with D tentatively TRBD1 or TRBD2 (6 bases each). V gave up 2 bases and J gave up 8 bases, with 17 bases separating them. This CDR3 spans 15 amino acids. Germline loops: CDR1 SGHNT, CDR2 YYREEE (reference sequence).